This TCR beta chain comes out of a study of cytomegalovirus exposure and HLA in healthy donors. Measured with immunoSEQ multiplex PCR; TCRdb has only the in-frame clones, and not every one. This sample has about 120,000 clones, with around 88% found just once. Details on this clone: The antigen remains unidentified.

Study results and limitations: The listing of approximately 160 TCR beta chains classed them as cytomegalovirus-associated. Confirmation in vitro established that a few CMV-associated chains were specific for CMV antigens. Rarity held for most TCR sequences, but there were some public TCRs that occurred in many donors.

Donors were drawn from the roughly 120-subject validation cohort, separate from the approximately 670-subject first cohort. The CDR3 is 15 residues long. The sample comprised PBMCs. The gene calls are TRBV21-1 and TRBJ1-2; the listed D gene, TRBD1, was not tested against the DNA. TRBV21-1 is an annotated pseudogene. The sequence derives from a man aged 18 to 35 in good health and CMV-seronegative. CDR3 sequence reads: CASSKADTGGRGYTF. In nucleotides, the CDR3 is TGTGCCAGCAGCAAAGCGGATACAGGGGGCCGAGGCTACACCTTC.